This is a list of T cell receptor beta chains from one sample in a study of cytomegalovirus exposure and HLA in healthy donors. Data came from immunoSEQ multiplex PCR; TCRdb stores just in-frame clones and leaves some out. This sample has around 140,000 clones, with around 82% found just once. What was sequenced was PBMCs. These receptors came from a woman aged 18-35 years in good health and CMV-seropositive. The CDR3 runs from the conserved cysteine through the conserved F or W. Fields, in order: V gene, D gene, clone size, J gene, CDR3 protein, CDR3 DNA. A D gene is named only where the DNA matches it firmly. The listing skips clone size in some rows; elsewhere it reads once, few, many or a size class.

TRBV5-1	.	.	TRBJ1-2	CASSLSTGADYGYTF	TGCGCCAGCAGCTTGTCGACAGGAGCTGACTATGGCTACACCTTC
TRBV18	.	.	TRBJ2-3	CASSPGWTKPDTQYF	TGTGCCAGCTCACCCGGGTGGACTAAGCCAGATACGCAGTATTTT
TRBV10-3	TRBD1	.	TRBJ2-7	CAITGDRRIEQYF	TGTGCCATCACCGGGGACAGGAGGATCGAGCAGTACTTC
TRBV5-1	.	once	TRBJ1-3	CASSLQGLSSGNTIYF	TGCGCCAGCAGCTTGCAGGGCTTGAGCTCTGGAAACACCATATATTTT
TRBV18	.	.	TRBJ2-5	CASSPGLQETQYF	TGTGCCAGCTCACCAGGTTTGCAGGAGACCCAGTACTTC
TRBV9	.	.	TRBJ1-2	CASSVDSYGYTF	TGTGCCAGCAGCGTGGACAGTTATGGCTACACCTTC
TRBV11-2	.	.	TRBJ2-7	CASSLDQAISYEQYF	TGTGCCAGCAGCTTAGATCAGGCCATCTCCTACGAGCAGTACTTC
TRBV13	TRBD2	few	TRBJ2-7	CASSLSTGRWGSRGEGNYEQYF	TGTGCCAGCAGCTTATCCACCGGGAGGTGGGGTAGTAGGGGTGAGGGGAACTACGAGCAGTACTTC
TRBV6-5	.	.	TRBJ1-3	CASSYSPPDGGDTIYF	TGTGCCAGCAGTTACTCACCGCCCGACGGCGGGGACACCATATATTTT
TRBV11-2	TRBD1	.	TRBJ1-1	CASSLKGAVFEAFF	TGTGCCAGCAGCTTAAAGGGGGCCGTTTTTGAAGCTTTCTTT
TRBV5-6	.	.	TRBJ1-1	CASSRTTGWAEAFF	TGTGCCAGCAGCCGAACGACAGGTTGGGCTGAAGCTTTCTTT
TRBV6-5	.	.	TRBJ1-1	CASRVRVGIGAFF	TGTGCCAGCAGGGTTAGGGTCGGGATTGGAGCTTTCTTT
TRBV4-3	.	once	TRBJ1-1	CASSPTYMNTEAFF	TGCGCCAGCAGCCCCACTTATATGAACACTGAAGCTTTCTTT
TRBV29-1	TRBD2	.	TRBJ2-7	CSVKGLAGTEQYF	TGCAGCGTAAAGGGACTAGCGGGGACCGAGCAGTACTTC
TRBV25-1	TRBD2	.	TRBJ2-2	CASAERGLDTGELFF	TGTGCCAGCGCCGAGCGGGGGTTGGACACCGGGGAGCTGTTTTTT
TRBV7-2	TRBD1	few	TRBJ2-1	CASSLGDSSYNEQFF	TGTGCCAGCAGCTTAGGGGACAGCTCCTACAATGAGCAGTTCTTC
TRBV12-5	TRBD2	few	TRBJ2-7	CASGLSAGTGYEQYF	TGTGCTAGTGGTTTGTCAGCGGGGACTGGTTACGAGCAGTACTTC
TRBV5-1	.	few	TRBJ1-2	CASSFGTGSGYTF	TGCGCCAGCAGCTTTGGAACAGGGAGCGGCTACACCTTC
TRBV4-1	TRBD1	.	TRBJ2-3	CASSARDRKPDTQYF	TGCGCCAGCAGCGCCCGGGACAGAAAACCAGATACGCAGTATTTT
TRBV7-9	TRBD1	.	TRBJ2-7	CASSFRPDRGLGEQYF	TGTGCCAGCAGCTTTCGCCCTGACAGGGGGCTAGGCGAGCAGTACTTC
TRBV29-1	.	few	TRBJ1-5	CSVVGGREENQPQHF	TGCAGCGTTGTCGGGGGGCGAGAGGAAAATCAGCCCCAGCATTTT
TRBV18	TRBD2	few	TRBJ2-7	CASSRMLSASGGSFLEQYF	TGTGCCAGCTCACGAATGCTAAGTGCTAGCGGGGGATCGTTTCTCGAGCAGTACTTC
TRBV19	TRBD1	.	TRBJ1-6	CASSPVGTGELPLHF	TGTGCCAGTAGTCCCGTAGGGACAGGGGAATTACCCCTCCACTTT
TRBV5-6	.	.	TRBJ2-5	CASSRTPREQYF	TGTGCCAGCAGCCGGACTCCACGGGAGCAGTACTTC
TRBV18	TRBD1	.	TRBJ1-1	CASSSTGQATTEAFF	TGTGCCAGCTCATCAACGGGACAGGCTACAACTGAAGCTTTCTTT
TRBV5-4	.	.	TRBJ1-1	CASSLSAEGANTEAFF	TGTGCCAGCAGCCTATCAGCGGAGGGTGCAAACACTGAAGCTTTCTTT
TRBV27	.	medium-sized	TRBJ2-7	CASSYTQGLTEQYF	TGTGCCAGCAGTTACACACAGGGTCTCACCGAGCAGTACTTC
TRBV29-1	TRBD2	.	TRBJ2-3	CSVVASGGLSTDTQYF	TGCAGCGTTGTTGCTAGCGGGGGGCTAAGCACAGATACGCAGTATTTT
TRBV5-1	.	.	TRBJ2-5	CASSLRPAPNQETQYF	TGCGCCAGCAGCTTGCGGCCAGCGCCCAACCAAGAGACCCAGTACTTC
TRBV7-9	.	.	TRBJ2-2	CASSSARVAGELFF	TGTGCCAGCAGCTCTGCCAGGGTGGCCGGGGAGCTGTTTTTT
TRBV6-5	TRBD2	.	TRBJ2-7	CASSLERGIYEQYF	TGTGCCAGCAGCTTGGAGCGGGGGATCTACGAGCAGTACTTC
TRBV5-1	TRBD1	few	TRBJ1-2	CASSWGTGRVGYTF	TGCGCCAGCAGCTGGGGGACAGGGCGAGTTGGCTACACCTTC
TRBV4-1	TRBD1	few	TRBJ1-3	CASSLRTGAGANSGNTIYF	TGCGCCAGCAGCCTACGGACAGGGGCAGGGGCGAACTCTGGAAACACCATATATTTT
TRBV5-6	.	.	TRBJ1-1	CASSLYTTNTEAFF	TGTGCCAGCAGCTTGTACACCACGAACACTGAAGCTTTCTTT
TRBV23-1	.	.	TRBJ2-4	CASSLTGGQKNIQYF	TGCGCCAGCAGTCTAACCGGGGGACAGAAAAACATTCAGTACTTC
TRBV6-1	.	few	TRBJ2-2	CASSEVRGIGELFF	TGTGCCAGCAGTGAAGTGCGGGGAATCGGGGAGCTGTTTTTT
TRBV7-9	.	.	TRBJ1-6	CASSLVGPTGGNSPLHF	TGTGCCAGCAGCTTAGTGGGGCCCACGGGAGGAAATTCACCCCTCCACTTT
TRBV19	.	.	TRBJ1-2	CASSIISGARGYTF	TGTGCCAGTAGTATAATCAGCGGTGCGCGTGGCTACACCTTC
TRBV6-1	.	.	TRBJ2-7	CATPVEGGDYEQYF	TGTGCCACACCAGTAGAAGGGGGGGACTACGAGCAGTACTTC
TRBV29-1	.	.	TRBJ2-1	CSVGRSDLYNEQFF	TGCAGCGTTGGGCGCAGCGATTTATACAATGAGCAGTTCTTC
TRBV7-2	.	few	TRBJ1-5	CASSLAGTGTQHF	TGTGCCAGCAGCTTAGCAGGAACAGGGACCCAGCATTTT
TRBV30	.	.	TRBJ1-2	CAYLIDSYGYTF	TGTGCCTACCTCATTGATAGCTATGGCTACACCTTC
TRBV19	.	.	TRBJ1-5	CASSTSGKRGSNQPQHF	TGTGCCAGTAGTACCTCCGGAAAGAGAGGTAGCAATCAGCCCCAGCATTTT
TRBV14	.	.	TRBJ2-3	CASSQDFLGRGTADTQYF	TGTGCCAGCAGCCAAGACTTTTTGGGGCGGGGCACGGCAGATACGCAGTATTTT